Listed below are T cell receptor beta chains from one sample, sequenced in a study of blood T cell repertoires in COVID-19. Some clones are missing from TCRdb's copy, which holds only in-frame ones; the method was immunoSEQ multiplex PCR. The data show 65,000 to 75,000 clones, roughly three quarters seen once. The source material was peripheral blood. The receptors come from a man aged 65 to 85 with acute or convalescent COVID-19. Each CDR3 is given with its conserved first and last residue. A D gene is named only where the DNA matches it firmly. The size entry is marked missing in some rows and otherwise reads once, few, many or a size class.

clone_size d_call j_call v_call cdr3_nt cdr3_aa
- - TRBJ1-1 TRBV7-3 TGTGCCAGCAGCTTAGAGGGACATAACACTGAAGCTTTCTTT CASSLEGHNTEAFF
- - TRBJ2-7 TRBV28 TGTGCCAGCAGTTTCCTCAGCTCCTACGAGCAGTACTTC CASSFLSSYEQYF
once - TRBJ2-3 TRBV10-1 TGCGCCAGCAGTGAAAGGACAGTATCCTCTATTGGCACAGATACGCAGTATTTT CASSERTVSSIGTDTQYF
once TRBD1 TRBJ2-7 TRBV19 TGTGCCGCCCCCTCGGGGACAGACTACGAGCAGTACTTC CAAPSGTDYEQYF
few - TRBJ2-2 TRBV5-1 TGCGCCAGCAGCAAGGACACGAACACCGGGGAGCTGTTTTTT CASSKDTNTGELFF
many TRBD1 TRBJ1-5 TRBV9 TGTGCCAGCAGCCCGAGCGCAGGGGGCATTGGTCAGCCCCAGCATTTT CASSPSAGGIGQPQHF
- TRBD2 TRBJ2-2 TRBV5-1 TGCGCCAGCAGCACTGGACTAGCCGGGGAGCTGTTTTTT CASSTGLAGELFF
few - TRBJ1-5 TRBV29-1 TGCAGCGTTCCGGGAGGGCCCGGTGGGAATCAGCCCCAGCATTTT CSVPGGPGGNQPQHF
once TRBD1 TRBJ2-1 TRBV7-9 TGTGCCAGCAGCCGAGGACAGGGCAATGAGCAGTTCTTC CASSRGQGNEQFF
- - TRBJ2-3 TRBV24-1 TGTGCCTTAGCGGTCTCCGAAGATACGCAGTATTTT CALAVSEDTQYF
once - TRBJ1-2 TRBV14 TGTGCCAGCAGCCCCGGACAGAGCACTAACTATGGCTACACCTTC CASSPGQSTNYGYTF
once TRBD2 TRBJ2-7 TRBV27 TGTGCCAGCAGTTTAGATGGACTAGTCTACGAGCAGTACTTC CASSLDGLVYEQYF
- TRBD1 TRBJ1-5 TRBV6-4 TGTGCCAGCAGTGAATTTGGGGGACAGGCACCAAGGCCCCAGCATTTT CASSEFGGQAPRPQHF
- - TRBJ1-2 TRBV7-9 TGTGCCAGCAGCCCCCGGGGGGGTCTGGGCTACACCTTC CASSPRGGLGYTF
- - TRBJ1-5 TRBV2 TGTGCCAGCAGCCCCCGGGGAAGAGAACAGCCCCAGCATTTT CASSPRGREQPQHF
few - TRBJ2-7 TRBV4-2 TGTGCCAGCAGCCAAGATTTGAGCGTACCCACCGTCTCCTACGAGCAGTACTTC CASSQDLSVPTVSYEQYF
- TRBD1 TRBJ1-1 TRBV6-5 TGTGCCAGCAGGCGGCCGGGACAGCCTAACACTGAAGCTTTCTTT CASRRPGQPNTEAFF
- - TRBJ2-1 TRBV7-9 TGTGCCAGCAGCTTAGTTCTCGGCGGTGAGCAGTTCTTC CASSLVLGGEQFF
- TRBD2 TRBJ2-1 TRBV27 TGTGCCAGCAGTTTATACTTAGCGGGAGGGTTTGAGCAGTTCTTC CASSLYLAGGFEQFF
many TRBD2 TRBJ2-1 TRBV5-1 TGCGCCAGCAGCTTGGAAGAACTAGCGGGAGACTTCAATGAGCAGTTCTTC CASSLEELAGDFNEQFF
- - TRBJ2-5 TRBV3-1/TRBV3-2 TGTGCCAGCAGCCCCCAGGGGCAGACCCAGTACTTC CASSPQGQTQYF
once TRBD1 TRBJ1-2 TRBV7-9 TGTGCCAGCAGCTTGGGACAGGATTATGGCTACACCTTC CASSLGQDYGYTF
- - TRBJ1-1 TRBV19 TGTGCCAGTAGCCCGTGGGGCGTCGAAACTGAAGCTTTCTTT CASSPWGVETEAFF
- - TRBJ1-6 TRBV10-1 TGCGCCAGCAGTGGGCTGAGGTCCAATTCACCCCTCCACTTT CASSGLRSNSPLHF
- - TRBJ2-1 TRBV19 TGTGCCAGTAGCATAGGAGGGGGTATTGGCAATGAGCAGTTCTTC CASSIGGGIGNEQFF
- TRBD2 TRBJ2-1 TRBV28 TGTGCCAGCAGTCAACTAGCGCACTACAATGAGCAGTTCTTC CASSQLAHYNEQFF
- TRBD1 TRBJ2-7 TRBV2 TGTGCCAGCAGTGCCGGGACAGGGTCGGACGAGCAGTACTTC CASSAGTGSDEQYF
once - TRBJ2-3 TRBV7-2 TGTGCCAGCAGCTCCCCGACTAACACAGATACGCAGTATTTT CASSSPTNTDTQYF
- TRBD2 TRBJ2-7 TRBV14 TGTGCCAGCAGCCAGACCGGGACTAGCATCCCCTACGAGCAGTACTTC CASSQTGTSIPYEQYF
- TRBD1 TRBJ2-1 TRBV19 TGTGCCTGCTCCGGGACAGATTCTATAAGCTCCTACAATGAGCAGTTCTTC CACSGTDSISSYNEQFF
- - TRBJ1-4 TRBV28 TGTGCCAGCAGTTTAGTCCCAGGAATGGCTAATGAAAAACTGTTTTTT CASSLVPGMANEKLFF